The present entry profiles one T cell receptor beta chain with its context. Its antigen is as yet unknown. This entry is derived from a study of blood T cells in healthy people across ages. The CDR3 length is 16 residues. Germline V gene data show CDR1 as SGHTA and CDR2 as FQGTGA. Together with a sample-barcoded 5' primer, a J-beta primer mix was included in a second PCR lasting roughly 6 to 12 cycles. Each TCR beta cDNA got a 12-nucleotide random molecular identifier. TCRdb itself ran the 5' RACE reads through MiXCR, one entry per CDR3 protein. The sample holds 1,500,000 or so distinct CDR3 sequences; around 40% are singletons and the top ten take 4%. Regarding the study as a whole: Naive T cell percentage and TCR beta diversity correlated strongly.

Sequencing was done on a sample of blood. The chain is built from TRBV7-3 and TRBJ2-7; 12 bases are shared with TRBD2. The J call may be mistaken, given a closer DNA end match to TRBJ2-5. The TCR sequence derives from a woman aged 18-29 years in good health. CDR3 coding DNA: TGTGCCAGCAGCCTCGGACTAGCGGGATGGCGAGAGACCCAGTACTTC. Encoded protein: CASSLGLAGWRETQYF.